This section outlines one T cell receptor (beta chain) sequence together with its context. Method: immunoSEQ multiplex PCR; TCRdb's copy keeps in-frame clones and lacks some. The sample has over 110,000 clones; roughly 80% are singletons. These data are taken from a study of blood T cell repertoires in COVID-19. In the study overall: Nucleic acid was either cDNA or gDNA, and it came from T cells, B-cell-depleted T cells, or PBMCs.

V was cut by 6 bases and J by 3 bases, with 11 bases left in between. Per the germline V gene, CDR1 is SEHNR and CDR2 is FQNEAQ (reference sequence). CDR3 size: 13 residues. The gene calls are TRBV7-9 and TRBJ1-2; D unclear. The receptor was derived from a man in his forties or fifties with acute COVID-19. Source material: PBMCs or T cells enriched from blood (not recorded which). CDR3 sequence reads: CASSHLTDYGYTF. CDR3 coding DNA: TGTGCCAGCAGTCATCTAACGGACTATGGCTACACCTTC.